These T cell receptor beta chains were read from a single sample in a study of blood T cell repertoires in COVID-19. Using immunoSEQ multiplex PCR, the repertoire was profiled, and TCRdb retains in-frame clones only, with some absent. The sample comprises 150,000 to 200,000 clones, 86% of which are singletons, and less than 3.5% rests with the top ten. Sequenced: peripheral blood. These receptors were taken from a man in his 70s with acute or convalescent COVID-19. CDR3s include the opening cysteine and the closing phenylalanine or tryptophan.

J gene | V gene | CDR3 protein
TRBJ1-5 | TRBV28 | CASSLALEGQPQHF
TRBJ2-1 | TRBV28 | CASKTRVYNEQFF
TRBJ2-7 | TRBV4-2 | CASSQGLNYEQYF
TRBJ1-2 | TRBV2 | CASRIGGQEGGYTF
TRBJ2-5 | TRBV29-1 | CSVASGTGETQYF
TRBJ1-5 | TRBV5-4 | CASSLGEGNQPQHF
TRBJ2-2 | TRBV7-6 | CASSPRNAVTNTGELFF
TRBJ1-2 | TRBV18 | CASSPRELDYGYTF
TRBJ2-1 | TRBV13 | CASSFGTVYNEQFF
TRBJ2-2 | TRBV11-1 | CASSLLLGTGELFF
TRBJ1-2 | TRBV19 | CASSIREAGKGYTF
TRBJ1-1 | TRBV9 | CASSPLSGNTEAFF
TRBJ2-4 | TRBV7-9 | CASSILADIQNIQYF
TRBJ2-7 | TRBV3-1/TRBV3-2 | CASSPRGSEGEQYF
TRBJ2-7 | TRBV28 | CASTIRGVNEQYF
TRBJ2-2 | TRBV5-1 | CASSYPGTGRSGELFF
TRBJ2-1 | TRBV19 | CASSIDLGSYNEQFF
TRBJ1-5 | TRBV12-3/TRBV12-4 | CATARSNQPQHF
TRBJ2-5 | TRBV6-5 | CASSYSRGKETQYF
TRBJ2-3 | TRBV3-1/TRBV3-2 | CASSLGLAGGRADTQYF
TRBJ2-3 | TRBV6-5 | CATTRPLPPDTQYF
TRBJ1-6 | TRBV20-1 | CSASGRGLANSPLHF
TRBJ2-1 | TRBV11-2 | CASSRQDFNGEQFF
TRBJ1-2 | TRBV6-6 | CASSYGQRYGYTF
TRBJ2-1 | TRBV24-1 | CATGGAGSYNEQFF
TRBJ1-1 | TRBV20-1 | CSAFRRAEAFF
TRBJ2-2 | TRBV5-6 | CASSPPSGRSTGELFF
TRBJ1-2 | TRBV11-2 | CASSLVRGTFNYGYTF
TRBJ2-7 | TRBV3-1/TRBV3-2 | CASSAGTGVYEQYF
TRBJ1-3 | TRBV6-5 | CASTPTDGNTIYF
TRBJ1-2 | TRBV7-2 | CASSLGGQPLDGYTF
TRBJ2-7 | TRBV27 | CASSFSRGPYEQYF
TRBJ1-6 | TRBV4-2 | CASSHSQRAQGSPLHF
TRBJ1-2 | TRBV7-2 | CASSSGVWTGRGYTF
TRBJ2-7 | TRBV10-3 | CAISPSGPSSYEQYF
TRBJ1-1 | TRBV7-9 | CASSLAYRGNTEAFF
TRBJ1-1 | TRBV5-1 | CASSLLEFGTEAFF